Shown below are 10 T cell receptor beta chains from a single sample sequenced in a study of blood T cell repertoires in COVID-19. Using immunoSEQ multiplex PCR, the repertoire was profiled, and TCRdb retains in-frame clones only, with some absent. The sample includes approximately 150,000 clones, about 86% seen only once; the top ten take around 3.5%. Sequenced sample: peripheral blood. Every receptor here comes from an older man with acute or convalescent COVID-19.

The chain joins TRBV19 to TRBJ1-2; no clear D gene. V was shortened by 7 bases and J by 2 bases, with 11 bases between the two germline ends. Germline loops: CDR1 LNHDA, CDR2 SQIVND (reference sequence). This CDR3 region has 13 residues. The CDR3 protein is CASISPTNYGYTF. CDR3 nucleotides: TGTGCCAGTATATCTCCTACCAACTATGGCTACACCTTC.

This chain joins TRBV3-1 (or the pseudogene TRBV3-2) and TRBJ2-2, with 7 bases aligning to TRBD1. The germline V gene has CDR1 LGHDT and CDR2 YNNKEL (reference sequence). CDR3 length equals 15 residues. The J segment lost 6 bases and the V segment lost 3 bases, leaving 7 bases of the junction unmatched. CDR3 protein: CASSQSLQGPGELFF. In DNA, the CDR3 is TGTGCCAGCAGCCAGTCCCTACAGGGGCCCGGGGAGCTGTTTTTT.

The chain employs TRBV6-2 or TRBV6-3 and TRBJ2-7; perhaps TRBD2 as D (7 bases). The CDR3 has 14 residues. Germline CDR1 and CDR2: MNHEY and SVGEGT. Trimming removed 4 bases at V and 3 bases at J, with 13 bases between. CDR3 nucleotide sequence: TGTGCCAGCAGTTGGGGGGGGCGCCTCTACGAGCAGTACTTC. Its protein is CASSWGGRLYEQYF.

The chain joins TRBV7-2 to TRBJ2-7, with TRBD2 identical over 8 bases. Germline V gene data show CDR1 as SGHTA and CDR2 as FQGNSA. The V segment lost 5 bases and the J segment 2 bases; nucleotides outside the gene matches: 8. This CDR3 spans 15 amino acids. The CDR3 protein is CASSAPHSGTYEQYF. Written as DNA, the CDR3 is TGTGCCAGCAGCGCACCCCATAGCGGGACCTACGAGCAGTACTTC.

The chain joins TRBV28 to TRBJ2-1; a possible D gene is TRBD2 (5 bases). Trimming removed 5 bases at V and 8 bases at J, with 16 bases between. There are 14 residues in the CDR3. The germline V gene has CDR1 MDHEN and CDR2 SYDVKM. This chain's CDR3 is CASSPPRAGHEQFF. DNA for the CDR3: TGTGCCAGCAGTCCCCCCCGGGCGGGCCATGAGCAGTTCTTC.

In its sample, this clone was seen many times. The chain couples TRBV4-1 to TRBJ1-6; D not resolved. Germline CDR1 and CDR2: MGHRA and YSYEKL. V was cut by 0 bases and J by 5 bases, with 11 bases left in between. The length of the CDR3 is 16 residues. CDR3 in DNA: TGCGCCAGCAGCCAAGAAGGCGGGGTAAATAATTCACCCCTCCACTTT. Its translation is CASSQEGGVNNSPLHF.

The chain is built from TRBV5-4 and TRBJ2-5; 10 nucleotides match TRBD2. V shed 0 bases, J shed 4 bases, and the junction held 3 bases outside the gene matches. Germline CDR1 is SGHNT and CDR2 is YYREEE (reference sequence). CDR3 length: 15 residues. CDR3 nucleotide sequence: TGTGCCAGCAGCTTGGATCTAGCGGGAGCAGAGACCCAGTACTTC. As protein: CASSLDLAGAETQYF.

J is TRBJ2-1 and V is TRBV9, with 8 bases aligning to TRBD2. V trimming: 0 bases; J trimming: 1 base; junction bases outside the gene matches: 3. This CDR3 region has 16 residues. Germline CDR1 is SGDLS and CDR2 is YYNGEE. CDR3 nucleotide sequence: TGTGCCAGCAGCGTAGGGGGCGGGAGGTCCTACAATGAGCAGTTCTTC. It specifies CASSVGGGRSYNEQFF. The full variable domain, in which reference TRBV9 and TRBJ2-1 provide the parts outside the CDR3, is DSGVTQTPKHLITATGQRVTLRCSPRSGDLSVYWYQQSLDQGLQFLIQYYNGEERAKGNILERFSAQQFPDLHSELNLSSLELGDSALYFCASSVGGGRSYNEQFFGPGTRLTVL.

The chain links TRBV24-1 to TRBJ1-5, with D possibly matching TRBD1 (5 bases). Germline V lookup: CDR1 KGHDR, CDR2 SFDVKD. The CDR3 totals 15 residues. Trimming removed 7 bases from V and 0 bases from J, with 12 bases in between. CDR3 residues: CATRTGQISNQPQHF. CDR3 sequence (DNA): TGTGCCACCAGAACCGGACAAATTAGCAATCAGCCCCAGCATTTT.

The V call is TRBV19, the J call TRBJ1-6; no clear D gene. Between the trimmed V and J ends, which lost 3 bases and 0 bases, there was a span of 9 bases. This CDR3 comprises 16 residues. Germline values: CDR1 LNHDA, CDR2 SQIVND (reference sequence). The CDR3 loop reads CASSMLENSYNSPLHF. DNA for the CDR3: TGTGCCAGTAGTATGTTGGAGAACTCCTATAATTCACCCCTCCACTTT.